This TCR beta chain was observed in a study of control samples from healthy donors and cancer patients. This clone was picked up a small number of times. The CDR3 runs to 14 residues. Germline V gives CDR1 LNHDA, CDR2 SQIVND (reference sequence). The germline V and J ends were trimmed by 5 bases and 1 base, with 11 bases remaining between them. Assay used: immunoSEQ multiplex PCR; TCRdb lists only in-frame clones, some missing. The top ten clones hold about 2% of a sample with 95,000 to 100,000 clones, about four fifths of them seen once. Sequences were obtained from blood. The receptor's source is a man aged 55 to 70 in good health. The chain is built from TRBV19 and TRBJ1-1; D call uncertain. In DNA form, the CDR3 reads TGTGCCAGTAGTGCGATTGTGGGGAACACTGAAGCTTTCTTT. This encodes CASSAIVGNTEAFF.